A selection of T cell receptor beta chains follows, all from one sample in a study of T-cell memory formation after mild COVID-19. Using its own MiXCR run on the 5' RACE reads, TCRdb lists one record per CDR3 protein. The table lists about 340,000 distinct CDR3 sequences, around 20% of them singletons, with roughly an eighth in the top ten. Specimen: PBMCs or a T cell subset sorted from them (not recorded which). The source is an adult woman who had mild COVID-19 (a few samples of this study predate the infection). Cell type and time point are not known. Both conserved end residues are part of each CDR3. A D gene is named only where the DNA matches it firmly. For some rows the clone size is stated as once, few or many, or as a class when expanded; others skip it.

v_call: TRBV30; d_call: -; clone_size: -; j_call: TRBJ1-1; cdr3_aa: CAWVRRGTEAFF; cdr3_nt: TGTGCCTGGGTAAGAAGGGGAACTGAAGCTTTCTTT
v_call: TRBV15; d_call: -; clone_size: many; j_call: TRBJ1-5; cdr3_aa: CATSRDSGQSSNQPQHF; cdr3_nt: TGTGCCACCAGCAGAGATTCCGGACAGTCTAGCAATCAGCCCCAGCATTTT
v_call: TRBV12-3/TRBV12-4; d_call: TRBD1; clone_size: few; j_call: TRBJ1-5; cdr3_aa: CASRGGQDVWGGNQPQHF; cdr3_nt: TGTGCCAGCAGGGGGGGACAGGACGTCTGGGGAGGCAATCAGCCCCAGCATTTT
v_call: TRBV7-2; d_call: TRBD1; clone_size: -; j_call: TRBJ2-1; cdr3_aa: CASSTKTGQGVSYNEQFF; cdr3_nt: TGTGCCAGCAGCACAAAGACTGGACAGGGGGTTTCCTACAATGAGCAGTTCTTC
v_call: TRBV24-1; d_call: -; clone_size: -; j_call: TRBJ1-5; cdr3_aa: CATSSGTVNQPQHF; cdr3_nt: TGTGCCACCAGCTCCGGGACGGTCAATCAGCCCCAGCATTTT
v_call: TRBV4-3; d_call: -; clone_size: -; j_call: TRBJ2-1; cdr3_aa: CASSQDPKSSYNEQFF; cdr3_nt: TGCGCCAGCAGCCAAGACCCGAAGAGCTCCTACAATGAGCAGTTCTTC
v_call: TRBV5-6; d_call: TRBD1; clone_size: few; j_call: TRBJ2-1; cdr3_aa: CASSVGTGGPNEQFF; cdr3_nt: TGTGCCAGCAGCGTAGGGACAGGGGGCCCGAATGAGCAGTTCTTC
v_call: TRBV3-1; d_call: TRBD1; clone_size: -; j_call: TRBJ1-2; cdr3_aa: CASSQPQGAAGYTF; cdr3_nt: TGTGCCAGCAGCCAACCACAGGGGGCGGCTGGCTACACCTTC
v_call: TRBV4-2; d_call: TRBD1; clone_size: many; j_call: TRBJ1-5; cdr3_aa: CASSQAVQGGNQPQHF; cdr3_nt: TGTGCCAGCAGCCAAGCGGTACAGGGGGGCAATCAGCCCCAGCATTTT
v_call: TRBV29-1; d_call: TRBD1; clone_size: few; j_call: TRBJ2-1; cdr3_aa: CSVSPDRGRTSYNEQFF; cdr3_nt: TGCAGCGTCTCTCCCGACAGGGGGCGAACATCTTACAATGAGCAGTTCTTC
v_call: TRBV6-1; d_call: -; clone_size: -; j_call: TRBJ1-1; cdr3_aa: CASSELDGYTEAFF; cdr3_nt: TGTGCCAGCAGTGAACTCGACGGTTACACTGAAGCTTTCTTT
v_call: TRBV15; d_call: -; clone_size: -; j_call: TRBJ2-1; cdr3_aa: CATSSEWGLPNNEQFF; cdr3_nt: TGTGCCACCAGCAGCGAATGGGGACTTCCGAACAATGAGCAGTTCTTC
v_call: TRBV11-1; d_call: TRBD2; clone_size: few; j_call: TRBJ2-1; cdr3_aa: CASSSLAGDYNEQFF; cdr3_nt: TGTGCCAGCAGCTCACTAGCGGGGGACTACAATGAGCAGTTCTTC
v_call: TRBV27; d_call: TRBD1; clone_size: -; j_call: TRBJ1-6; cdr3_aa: CASSPGTGGESPLHF; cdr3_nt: TGTGCCAGCAGTCCCGGGACAGGGGGCGAATCACCCCTCCACTTT
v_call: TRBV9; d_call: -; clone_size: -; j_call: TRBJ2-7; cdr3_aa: CASSVSPPGAAGVEQYF; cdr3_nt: TGTGCCAGCAGCGTAAGCCCCCCAGGGGCCGCCGGTGTGGAGCAGTACTTC
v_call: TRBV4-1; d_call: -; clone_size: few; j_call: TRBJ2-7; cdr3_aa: CASSHPPGGYSYEQYF; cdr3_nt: TGCGCCAGCAGCCACCCCCCCGGGGGCTACTCCTACGAGCAGTACTTC
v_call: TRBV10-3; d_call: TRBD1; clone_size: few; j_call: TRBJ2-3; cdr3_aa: CAIRGDRDSIRGTQYF; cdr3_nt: TGTGCCATCAGAGGGGACAGGGACTCCATCCGCGGTACGCAGTATTTT
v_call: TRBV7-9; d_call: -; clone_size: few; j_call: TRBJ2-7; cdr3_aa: CASSLWAYEQYF; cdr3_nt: TGTGCCAGCAGCCTTTGGGCGTACGAGCAGTACTTC
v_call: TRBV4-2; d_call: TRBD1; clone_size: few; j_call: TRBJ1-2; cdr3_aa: CASSPETGLGYTF; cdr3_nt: TGTGCCAGCAGCCCCGAGACAGGGCTTGGCTACACCTTC
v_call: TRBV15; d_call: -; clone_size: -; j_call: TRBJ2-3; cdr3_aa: CATSRGGVSTDTQYF; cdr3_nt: TGTGCCACCAGCAGAGGAGGAGTCAGCACAGATACGCAGTATTTT
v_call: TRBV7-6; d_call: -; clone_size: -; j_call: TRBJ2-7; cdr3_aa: CASSLKEAMVAEQYF; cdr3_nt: TGTGCCAGCAGCTTGAAGGAGGCCATGGTAGCCGAGCAGTACTTC
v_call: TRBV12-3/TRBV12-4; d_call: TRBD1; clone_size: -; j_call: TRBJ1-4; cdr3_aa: CASSLDRGAEKLFF; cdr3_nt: TGTGCCAGCAGTTTGGACAGGGGAGCTGAAAAACTGTTTTTT
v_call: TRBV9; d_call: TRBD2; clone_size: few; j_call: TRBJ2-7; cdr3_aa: CASSGLAGGGGEQYF; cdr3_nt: TGTGCCAGCAGCGGACTAGCGGGAGGAGGTGGCGAGCAGTACTTC
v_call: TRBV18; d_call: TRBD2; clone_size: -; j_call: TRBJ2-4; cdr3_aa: CASSPGLGLYIQYF; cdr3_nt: TGTGCCAGCTCACCGGGACTAGGATTATACATTCAGTACTTC
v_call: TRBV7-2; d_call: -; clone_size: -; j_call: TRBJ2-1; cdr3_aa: CASSLDRRNEQFF; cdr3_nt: TGTGCCAGCAGCTTAGACCGGAGGAATGAGCAGTTCTTC
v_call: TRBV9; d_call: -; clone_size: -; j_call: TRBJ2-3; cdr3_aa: CASSQFKAAADTQYF; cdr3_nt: TGTGCCAGCAGCCAGTTTAAGGCAGCGGCAGATACGCAGTATTTT
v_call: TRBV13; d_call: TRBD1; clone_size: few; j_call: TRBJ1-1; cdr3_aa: CASSFLGQGATEAFF; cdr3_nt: TGTGCCAGCAGCTTTTTGGGACAGGGGGCGACTGAAGCTTTCTTT
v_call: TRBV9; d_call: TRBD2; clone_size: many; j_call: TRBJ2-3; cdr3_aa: CASSVAVPGLSPRGGDTQYF; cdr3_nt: TGTGCCAGCAGCGTAGCGGTTCCAGGCCTGTCCCCACGGGGGGGAGATACGCAGTATTTT
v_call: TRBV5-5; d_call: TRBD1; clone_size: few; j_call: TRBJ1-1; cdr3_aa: CASSLGWTGGNTEAFF; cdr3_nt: TGTGCCAGCAGCTTGGGTTGGACAGGCGGGAACACTGAAGCTTTCTTT
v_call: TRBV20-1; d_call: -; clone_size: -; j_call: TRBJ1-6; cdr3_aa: CSARGPGGYNSPLHF; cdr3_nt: TGCAGTGCTAGAGGTCCGGGGGGTTATAATTCACCCCTCCACTTT